These T cell receptor beta chains were read from a single sample in a study of post-analysis software for immune sequencing data. A single record per CDR3 protein comes from TCRdb applying MiXCR to the PCR reads. The sample lists fewer than 900,000 distinct CDR3 sequences, 46% occurring once. The sequencing sample was made of blood. All receptors derive from a girl aged 5 to 17 with multiple sclerosis. Both conserved end residues are part of each CDR3.

TRBV9	TRBJ2-7	CASSVSGTSSYEQYF
TRBV27	TRBJ2-1	CASSFREDYNEQFF
TRBV5-1	TRBJ2-5	CASSLAVGLAGVETQYF
TRBV6-2/TRBV6-3	TRBJ1-1	CASSYSAYRRAFF
TRBV20-1	TRBJ2-7	CSARDGAGVFPYEQYF
TRBV7-2	TRBJ2-5	CASSLFVWQGKETQYF
TRBV6-4	TRBJ2-1	CASNPRVAGGFNEQFF
TRBV9	TRBJ1-1	CASSVGGVPTEAFF
TRBV28	TRBJ2-4	CASSTIAGPKNIQCF
TRBV12-3/TRBV12-4	TRBJ2-2	CASSLFAGELFF
TRBV6-6	NA	CASIVGTQGNEQYF
TRBV20-1	TRBJ2-7	CSAIGLAGSYEQYF
TRBV20-1	TRBJ2-5	CSAMVGETQYF
TRBV24-1	TRBJ2-3	CATSDLGTSGADTQYF
TRBV12-3/TRBV12-4	TRBJ2-7	CASTLTGGSYEQYF
TRBV27	TRBJ1-1	CASSLTTVMNTEAFF
TRBV20-1	TRBJ2-7	CSARVDWTYEQYF
TRBV7-8	TRBJ2-1	CASSPTSVFPNEQFF
TRBV5-1	TRBJ2-1	CASSFNSGRDNEQFF
TRBV20-1	TRBJ2-1	CSALGGGDEQFF
TRBV6-2/TRBV6-3	TRBJ1-1	CASSDSGLRTEAFF
TRBV28	TRBJ2-4	CASSFSGRNIQYF
TRBV18	TRBJ2-1	CASSRGRDRGHNEQFF
TRBV14	TRBJ2-1	CASSQVGNGEQFF
TRBV4-2	TRBJ2-7	CASSRDILGASGQRRYEQYF
TRBV7-2	TRBJ1-4	CASSLVGRANEKLFF
TRBV29-1	TRBJ2-5	CSVRPGQGQETQYF
TRBV7-2	TRBJ2-5	CASSSGFRGETQYF
TRBV5-1	TRBJ2-5	CASSFLLAGEGEAQYF
TRBV5-5	TRBJ1-2	CASSQPGLRGYTF
TRBV6-5	TRBJ2-7	CASSRTSGEQYF
TRBV20-1	TRBJ1-5	CSARVGQGGNQPQHF
TRBV2	TRBJ2-1	CASSERLTGNEQFF
TRBV12-3/TRBV12-4	TRBJ1-4	CASSFGTYEKLFF
TRBV30	TRBJ2-7	CAWSTTDEQYF
TRBV20-1	TRBJ2-3	CSAPRRGPTDTQYF
TRBV5-6	TRBJ2-1	CASSLRGGYNEQFF
TRBV11-2	TRBJ1-1	CASSWISPWGRSEAFF
TRBV7-8	TRBJ2-7	CASSPQRLAFNYEQYF
TRBV11-2	TRBJ2-1	CASSSLAGVWRNEQFF
TRBV20-1	TRBJ2-1	CSGWESGRFSNEQFF
TRBV7-6	TRBJ2-6	CASSLRTGGVSGANVLTF